The clone carrying this T cell receptor beta chain was observed many times. Its target is unknown. The TCRbeta library was prepared with unique molecular identifiers. From the PCR reads, TCRdb called clonotypes with MiXCR, one entry per CDR3 protein. There are fewer than 450,000 distinct CDR3 sequences in the sample; about a sixth occur only once, and just over 40% lies in the top ten. Germline-derived CDR1 and CDR2 are LGHNA and YSLEER. V was clipped by 3 bases and J by 5 bases; unmatched bases: 8. The length of the CDR3 is 15 residues. These data originate in a study of T-cell reconstitution after alpha-beta-depleted transplantation in children. Points from the study as a whole: Expanded graft clones, several hundred of them, were reportedly the source of alpha-beta T cells about two months after transplant.

V usage is TRBV4-3 and J usage is TRBJ2-5; 8 positions match TRBD2. This receptor was identified in a male patient between 2 and 15 years old who had a stem cell transplant for acute lymphoblastic leukemia, so the T cells may come from the graft donor. The sample in question was PBMCs, mostly from graft donor cells, obtained 360 days after TCRalphabeta/CD19-depleted stem cell transplant. The CDR3 nucleotides are TGCGCCAGCAGCCAGATACTAGCGGCCAGGGAGACCCAGTACTTC. This sequence encodes CASSQILAARETQYF.